The rows below give T cell receptor beta chains drawn from one sample of a study of blood T cell repertoires in COVID-19. The table came from immunoSEQ multiplex PCR; TCRdb's copy has only in-frame clones and leaves some out. The data hold about 400,000 clones, with roughly nine tenths observed a single time. Input material: PBMCs or T cells enriched from blood (not recorded which). The receptors originated from a woman under 40 who had recovered from COVID-19. Both conserved end residues are part of each CDR3. The D gene is left open where the match is weak. Clone size appears in some rows only: once, few, many, or a class for an expanded clone.

15 | TRBJ2-7 | . | . | TRBV3-1/TRBV3-2 | TGTGCCAGCAGCCAAGGAGGGGGGAGGGCCTACGAGCAGTACTTC | CASSQGGGRAYEQYF
12 | TRBJ1-1 | . | . | TRBV7-8 | TGTGCCAGCAGCCGGGACAACCCTCAAGCTTTCTTT | CASSRDNPQAFF
16 | TRBJ2-7 | . | . | TRBV28 | TGTGCCAGCAGTTCCCTCAAGGTAGCGGTCTCCTACGAGCAGTACTTC | CASSSLKVAVSYEQYF
13 | TRBJ2-7 | . | few | TRBV5-1 | TGCGCCAGCAGCTTGGAACAGGCCACGGAGCAGTACTTC | CASSLEQATEQYF
19 | TRBJ2-1 | TRBD2 | . | TRBV3-1/TRBV3-2 | TGTGCCAGCAGCCAAGAGGGGGTCTCTAGCGGAGGGACCTACAATGAGCAGTTCTTC | CASSQEGVSSGGTYNEQFF
18 | TRBJ2-5 | . | . | TRBV10-3 | TGTGCCATCAGTGAGTCTCGAATTTATCAGGGTATACGGGAGACCCAGTACTTC | CAISESRIYQGIRETQYF
16 | TRBJ2-1 | TRBD1 | . | TRBV4-1 | TGCGCCAGCAGCCAAAAACCGGGACAGGGTAACAATGAGCAGTTCTTC | CASSQKPGQGNNEQFF
12 | TRBJ1-1 | TRBD1 | once | TRBV30 | TGTGCCTGGAGTAAGGACAGGTCTGAAGCTTTCTTT | CAWSKDRSEAFF
14 | TRBJ2-5 | TRBD2 | . | TRBV7-3 | TGTGCCAGCAGCCGCGGGGGGCCGGAAGAGACCCAGTACTTC | CASSRGGPEETQYF
14 | TRBJ2-3 | . | . | TRBV2 | TGTGCCAGCAGTTCAAGAGTGAGTACAGATACGCAGTATTTT | CASSSRVSTDTQYF
15 | TRBJ2-7 | TRBD1 | . | TRBV9 | TGTGCCAGCAGCGTTTCGGGACAGGGAAAGTACGAGCAGTACTTC | CASSVSGQGKYEQYF
13 | TRBJ2-2 | . | . | TRBV10-2 | TGCGCCAGCAGGAGGGATAGCGCCGGGGAGCTGTTTTTT | CASRRDSAGELFF
14 | TRBJ2-5 | . | . | TRBV5-4 | TGTGCCAGCAGCTTGTACCGTGAGGAGGAGACCCAGTACTTC | CASSLYREEETQYF
13 | TRBJ2-5 | . | . | TRBV29-1 | TGCAGCGTACGAGGACACGGCTTAGAGACCCAGTACTTC | CSVRGHGLETQYF
15 | TRBJ1-5 | . | . | TRBV2 | TGTGCCAGCAAAGGGACACGGAATAGCAATCAGCCCCAGCATTTT | CASKGTRNSNQPQHF
17 | TRBJ2-7 | TRBD1 | . | TRBV3-1/TRBV3-2 | TGTGCCAGCAGCCAAGATGGGGGACAGGGTGTTGTTTACGAGCAGTACTTC | CASSQDGGQGVVYEQYF
15 | TRBJ2-7 | . | few | TRBV6-5 | TGTGCCAGCAGCGATCCTAGCGATCCGCCTTACGAGCAGTACTTC | CASSDPSDPPYEQYF
13 | TRBJ2-7 | . | . | TRBV28 | TGTGCCAGCAGCCTGACTACTCCCTACGAGCAGTACTTC | CASSLTTPYEQYF
14 | TRBJ1-4 | . | . | TRBV28 | TGTGCCAGCAGTACAGCTACCGAAAATGAAAAACTGTTTTTT | CASSTATENEKLFF
14 | TRBJ2-1 | TRBD2 | once | TRBV19 | TGTGCCAGTAGTAAAACGACTAGCAGCAATGAGCAGTTCTTC | CASSKTTSSNEQFF
17 | TRBJ2-2 | TRBD2 | . | TRBV2 | TGTGCCAGCAGTGTAGTAGCGAGCGGGGGGGCAACCGGGGAGCTGTTTTTT | CASSVVASGGATGELFF
13 | TRBJ1-1 | . | . | TRBV3-1/TRBV3-2 | TGTGCCAGCAGCCGGGACACCCACACTGAAGCTTTCTTT | CASSRDTHTEAFF
12 | TRBJ1-6 | . | few | TRBV27 | TGTGCCAGCAGATCACAGGGACGGGCCCTCCACTTT | CASRSQGRALHF
10 | TRBJ2-7 | . | . | TRBV20-1 | TGCAGTGCGGAGGGGCCTCAGCAGTACTTC | CSAEGPQQYF
16 | TRBJ1-1 | TRBD1 | . | TRBV5-1 | TGCGCCAGCAGCCCCCTTAAGTTGGCAGGGGGCACTGAAGCTTTCTTT | CASSPLKLAGGTEAFF
16 | TRBJ2-1 | TRBD2 | . | TRBV28 | TGTGCCAGCAGTAGCCCCAGCGGGGCCAGAGGCAATGAGCAGTTCTTC | CASSSPSGARGNEQFF